This entry lists 13 T cell receptor beta chains sequenced from one sample in a study of blood T cell repertoires in COVID-19. Measured with immunoSEQ multiplex PCR; TCRdb has only the in-frame clones, and not every one. Of roughly 310,000 clones in the sample, roughly 90% were seen once. Sequencing was carried out using PBMCs or T cells enriched from blood (not recorded which). The source is a man aged 55 to 70 who had recovered from COVID-19.

The chain couples TRBV4-2 to TRBJ1-1; 7 nucleotides match TRBD1. The CDR3 loop spans 14 amino acids. Losses at the gene ends were 5 bases for V and 11 bases for J; bases not matched to a gene: 14. CDR1 LGHNA and CDR2 YNFKEQ come from the germline V gene. This CDR3 is CASSMSRDSGAAFF. The CDR3 DNA reads as TGTGCCAGCAGCATGAGCCGGGACAGTGGCGCGGCTTTCTTT.

This sequence joins TRBV19 and TRBJ2-2, with 9 bases matching TRBD2. This CDR3 contains 16 residues. Germline V gene lookup returns CDR1 LNHDA and CDR2 SQIVND (reference sequence). V was clipped by 4 bases and J by 5 bases; unmatched bases: 8. CDR3 DNA: TGTGCCAGTAGTAAAGAAAGCGGGAGGTTTACCGGGGAGCTGTTTTTT. The encoded protein is CASSKESGRFTGELFF.

V usage is TRBV7-8 and J usage is TRBJ1-5; D uncertain. This CDR3 comprises 15 residues. Trimming removed 4 bases from V and 5 bases from J, with 15 bases in between. Germline-derived CDR1 and CDR2 are SGHVS and FQNEAQ. In DNA form, the CDR3 reads TGTGCCAGCAGCTCACGGGAAACAGCCCATCAGCCCCAGCATTTT. Translation: CASSSRETAHQPQHF.

The chain uses TRBV2 and TRBJ1-4; 9 nucleotides match TRBD1. The CDR3 is 15 amino acids. Trimming took 4 bases from V and 10 from J; bases not matched to a gene: 10. CDR1 and CDR2 (germline): SNHLY, FYNNEI. This chain's CDR3 is CASSANDRGLGKLFF. CDR3 nucleotides: TGTGCCAGCAGTGCAAATGACAGGGGGTTAGGAAAACTGTTTTTT.

J is TRBJ2-5 and V is TRBV6-5, with D possibly TRBD2 on 6 matching bases. V dropped 1 base and J dropped 3 bases, with 15 bases sitting between them. Germline V lookup: CDR1 MNHEY, CDR2 SVGAGI. There are 16 residues in the CDR3. The CDR3 is CASSYFAGTAEETQYF. CDR3 DNA sequence: TGTGCCAGCAGTTACTTCGCCGGGACTGCTGAAGAGACCCAGTACTTC.

This chain uses TRBV6-1 with TRBJ2-3; 14 bases fit TRBD2. Germline-derived CDR1 and CDR2 are MNHNS and SASEGT. This CDR3 comprises 21 residues. V was clipped by 0 bases and J by 9 bases; unmatched bases: 20. This CDR3 is CASSEALGTSGSWSTQITQYF. The CDR3 coding sequence is TGTGCCAGCAGTGAAGCGCTCGGGACTAGCGGGAGTTGGTCTACACAGATAACGCAGTATTTT.

The gene calls are TRBV7-9 and TRBJ2-7; D might be TRBD1 (6 bases). This CDR3 comprises 14 residues. Trimming took 6 bases from V and 2 from J, leaving 14 bases between them. Germline CDR1 and CDR2: SEHNR and FQNEAQ (reference sequence). Here the CDR3 DNA reads TGTGCCAGCAGTTTCAGGGGAAACCCCTACGAGCAGTACTTC. It translates to CASSFRGNPYEQYF.

The chain links TRBV5-4 to TRBJ2-1; tentatively, D is TRBD1 (5 bases). Trimming left V 3 bases short and J 0 bases short, with 13 bases between. The germline gives CDR1 SGHNT, CDR2 YYREEE (reference sequence). CDR3 size: 16 residues. The CDR3 sequence is CASSSGGRGSYNEQFF. In DNA form, the CDR3 reads TGTGCCAGCAGCTCGGGCGGAAGGGGCTCCTACAATGAGCAGTTCTTC.

This clone has only one observation. The chain uses TRBV30 and TRBJ1-4, with D possibly being TRBD1 (6 bases). Germline V gene data show CDR1 as GTSNPN and CDR2 as SVGIG (reference sequence). The CDR3 runs to 13 residues. V gave up 6 bases and J gave up 6 bases, with 14 bases separating them. CDR3: CACEKTGYEKLFF. The CDR3 nucleotides are TGTGCCTGCGAAAAAACAGGGTATGAAAAACTGTTTTTT.

This clone was observed a few times. V gene TRBV5-1 combines with J gene TRBJ2-1, with D maybe TRBD2 (5 bases). Germline V gene lookup returns CDR1 SGHRS and CDR2 YFSETQ. V dropped 3 bases and J dropped 1 base, with 14 bases sitting between them. This CDR3 is 16 amino acids long. The CDR3 DNA is TGCGCCAGCAGCTCCTCGGGGAGTGTGTCCTACAATGAGCAGTTCTTC. Translated: CASSSSGSVSYNEQFF.

This clone appeared a single time. The chain uses TRBV7-2 and TRBJ1-6; D may be TRBD1 (5 bases). V was cut by 4 bases and J by 3 bases, with 10 bases left in between. Germline CDR1 reads SGHTA; CDR2 reads FQGNSA. There are 15 residues in the CDR3. The chain's CDR3 is CASSSGPGYNSPLHF. The DNA of the CDR3 is TGTGCCAGCAGCTCAGGGCCCGGCTATAATTCACCCCTCCACTTT.

CDR3 coding DNA: TGTGCCAGCAGTTCCAGTCTGGGAGGGGAGCAGTTCTTC. As protein: CASSSSLGGEQFF. V usage is TRBV27 and J usage is TRBJ2-1, with 7 nucleotides matching TRBD2. The V gene's germline CDR1 is MNHEY and CDR2 SMNVEV (reference sequence). This CDR3 is built from 13 residues. The trim removed 4 bases at V and 10 bases at J, leaving 7 bases unmatched.

The V and J genes are TRBV2 and TRBJ2-1; TRBD1 is a possible D gene (5 bases). The V end lost 3 bases, the J end lost 3 bases, and 6 bases lay between the germline ends. Germline V gene data show CDR1 as SNHLY and CDR2 as FYNNEI. There are 13 residues in the CDR3. CDR3 sequence reads: CASSDRDYNEQFF. CDR3 bases: TGTGCCAGCAGTGACAGGGACTACAATGAGCAGTTCTTC. The whole variable domain, filled in from reference TRBV2 and TRBJ2-1, reads EPEVTQTPSHQVTQMGQEVILRCVPISNHLYFYWYRQILGQKVEFLVSFYNNEISEKSEIFDDQFSVERPDGSNFTLKIRSTKLEDSAMYFCASSDRDYNEQFFGPGTRLTVL.